These 11 T cell receptor beta chains came from one sample sequenced in a study of post-analysis software for immune sequencing data. Study findings and constraints: Four or five TRBV segments were more frequent in patients than controls; TRBV5-6, TRBV5-1 and TRBV20-1 belonged to this group.

Antigens of these TCRs are unknown. Built from TCR beta cDNA, the libraries had unique molecular identifiers in them. TCRdb re-called the PCR reads with MiXCR, one entry per CDR3 protein. In the table there are 820,000 or so distinct CDR3 sequences, approximately 53% of which are singletons. Sequencing was done on a sample of blood. The receptors here all came from a girl aged 10 to 17 with multiple sclerosis.

The CDR3 nucleotides are TGCGCCAGCAGCCCGAGTGGAGGGACCGAGCAGTACTTC. Protein product: CASSPSGGTEQYF. The chain combines TRBV5-1 with TRBJ2-7; maybe TRBD2 (6 bases). CDR3 length: 13 amino acids. Trimming shortened V by 4 bases and J by 6 bases, and 14 bases separated the two germline ends. Germline CDR1 is SGHRS and CDR2 is YFSETQ.

The rearrangement uses TRBV20-1 and TRBJ2-7, with 10 positions matching TRBD2. The CDR3 has 16 residues. Losses at the gene ends were 3 bases for V and 0 bases for J; bases not matched to a gene: 8. In germline, CDR1 is DFQATT, CDR2 SNEGSKA (reference sequence). CDR3 in amino acids: CSASPYSGGSSYEQYF. DNA of the CDR3: TGCAGTGCTAGCCCTTATAGCGGGGGGAGCTCCTACGAGCAGTACTTC.

This sequence joins TRBV10-3 and TRBJ1-1, with D unclear. The CDR3 length is 12 residues. Trimming left V 11 bases short and J 4 bases short, with 14 bases between. Germline V gene lookup returns CDR1 ENHRY and CDR2 SYGVKD. The CDR3 coding sequence is TGTGCCGCCGGACCTCGGGGCACTGAAGCTTTCTTT. Protein: CAAGPRGTEAFF.

With respect to this clonotype: This sequence may be a read error, since a much larger clone differs from it by one base. The CDR3 nucleotides read TGTGCCAGCAGCTTTAGCGGGGGTTACTACGAGCAGTACTTC. Translated: CASSFSGGYYEQYF. The chain joins TRBV7-9 to TRBJ2-7; 9 positions agree with TRBD2. V shed 3 bases, J shed 3 bases, and the junction held 3 bases outside the gene matches. This CDR3 has 14 amino acids. Per the germline V gene, CDR1 is SEHNR and CDR2 is FQNEAQ (reference sequence).

A word on this clonotype: A read error may account for a junction end that differs from germline. The V gene is TRBV7-6, the J gene TRBJ2-1; 7 bases match TRBD2. This CDR3 is built from 15 residues. The V gene's germline CDR1 is SGHVS and CDR2 FNYEAQ. CDR3 residues: CASSDSGRSDNEQFF. The CDR3, as DNA: TGTGCCAGCAGCGATAGCGGGCGCTCCGACAATGAGCAGTTCTTC.

For this clonotype: A single base separates this from a much larger clone, so it may be a read error. The CDR3 loop reads CATRAGGDTGELFF. CDR3 nucleotide sequence: TGTGCCACCAGAGCAGGCGGTGACACCGGGGAGCTGTTTTTT. The chain links TRBV24-1 to TRBJ2-2; D is unresolved. Per germline, CDR1 KGHDR and CDR2 SFDVKD. The CDR3 spans 14 residues. The ends were cut back, 7 bases at V and 3 bases at J, with 11 bases in the middle.

CDR3 sequence reads: CSARDGSVTYEQYF. CDR3 sequence (DNA): TGCAGTGCTAGAGATGGTAGCGTCACCTACGAGCAGTACTTC. This chain links TRBV20-1 with TRBJ2-7; TRBD2 might be the D (5 bases). Trimming took off 0 bases at V and 2 bases at J, with 11 bases between the two ends. Looked up from germline, CDR1 is DFQATT and CDR2 is SNEGSKA (reference sequence). The CDR3 is made up of 14 amino acids.

This chain joins TRBV4-1 and TRBJ2-5, with 10 bases matching TRBD1. The J call may be in error: the DNA end matches TRBJ2-7 better. The CDR3 is 16 residues long. Germline V gives CDR1 MGHRA, CDR2 YSYEKL. As DNA, the CDR3 is TGCGCCAGCAGCCAAGCCCTCGGACAGGGGGGAAACGAGCAGTACTTC. It is translated as CASSQALGQGGNEQYF.

The chain recombines TRBV12-3 or TRBV12-4 with TRBJ2-1; 10 bases agree with TRBD2. CDR3 length: 16 residues. The CDR3 DNA is TGTGGCGGACGGGCTAGCGGGAGCTACTCCTACAATGAGCAGTTCTTC. This translates into CGGRASGSYSYNEQFF.

CDR3 loop: CTSSPRTSGESSYNEQFF. The DNA for the CDR3 is TGCACCAGCAGCCCGCGGACTAGCGGGGAATCCTCCTACAATGAGCAGTTCTTC. The chain couples TRBV1 to TRBJ2-1; TRBD2, the table's D call, was not compared with the DNA. TRBV1 is described as a pseudogene. The CDR3 extends over 18 amino acids.

This clonotype appeared a few times. The V call is TRBV29-1, the J call TRBJ2-1; 8 bases align to TRBD2. CDR3 length: 14 residues. CDR1 and CDR2 (germline): SQVTM, ANQGSEA. J lost 7 bases, V lost 1 base, and 6 bases had no gene match. DNA of the CDR3: TGCAGCGTTGAAGGTAGCGGGATGGGTAATGAGCAGTTCTTC. This sequence encodes CSVEGSGMGNEQFF.